The entry that follows covers one TCR beta chain sequence. The target of this receptor is not known. Base qualities are missing; no much larger clone stands one base away. The sample is drawn from a study of beta chain features in type 1 diabetes (dated by TCRdb to between 2017 and 2018). Study-level background: Mean age, gender distribution, total cell number and subset yield were not different between patients and healthy donors. A total of 85 million to 110 million sorted cells were examined across all samples, and RNA yield correlated strongly with the number of cells per subset. The study compared the TCRB repertoires of sorted circulating CD4+ T cell subsets in recently diagnosed type 1 diabetes patients with those in matched healthy donors. Regulatory and stem cell-like memory subsets were obtained from only 8 patients and roughly eight healthy donors, while naive and central memory subsets were obtained from all 28 donors.

A single peripheral blood draw of about 116 mL on average was collected from each donor into heparinised tubes. A BD FACSAria II was used to sort naive, central memory, regulatory and stem cell-like memory CD4+ T cells with a panel that included CD45RO, CCR7, CD25, CD127, CD95 and CD27. A purity above 95% was achieved for all sorted populations. Right away, PBMCs were isolated by Lymphoprep density gradient centrifugation and were stained directly, with no culture step. So that batch effects would be minimized, each experiment stained and sorted samples in pairs, pairing one healthy donor with one patient. Overall study results and their limits: Patients with type 1 diabetes made fewer insertions and deleted more nucleotides at VDJ recombination sites, implying thymic rearrangement abnormalities. Type 1 diabetes patients showed a moderate but significant shortening of TCRB CDR3 length in all four CD4+ subsets. PCR might favor shorter templates, but patient and control samples were amplified and corrected together, so any skew would affect both groups equally. Naive, central memory and regulatory TCRB repertoires appeared to be more similar among patients than among healthy donors. Because cDNA rather than genomic DNA was sequenced, highly expressing activated cells could have been over-represented, although no difference in activation and CD3 levels was found between groups. Because the HLA sub-analyses included only small numbers of individuals, any influence of HLA type on TCRB rearrangement was left unresolved.

From cysteine to phenylalanine, the CDR3 is 16 amino acids long. Just CDR3 DNA is preserved here, 48 bases in frame from base 1. CDR1 and CDR2 (GTSNPN, SVGIG) derive from the germline V gene (reference sequence). The V end gives up 3 bases and the J end 1 base, leaving 8 bases in the junction not matched to a gene. All of the isolated RNA was reverse transcribed with the High Capacity cDNA Reverse Transcription Kit, so expressed TCRB transcripts were sequenced. Deep immunoSEQ sequencing was applied to naive, central memory and regulatory T cell samples, giving an average of approximately 3.8 million total reads per sample. Sorted cells were lysed in RLT buffer, and RNA was extracted using DNase-treated RNeasy Micro or Mini kits according to cell number. Each cell subset was processed on its own to prevent cross-contamination, while patient and healthy donor samples were processed together. Using the immunoSEQ multiplex PCR, TCRB sequences were amplified from cDNA into 87-bp fragments spanning the CDR3 region. The amplicons were sequenced using the Illumina HiSeq platform. Turning to the authors' computational methods: PCR bias was computationally corrected using synthetic template baselines, reads within Hamming distance 2 were collapsed, and singletons that could not be merged were discarded. Reads were aligned against IMGT to assign V, D and J genes, CDR3 length and insertions or deletions at six rearrangement sites. Within each subset, clonotype counts were normalized to the number of sorted cells before true diversity and Gini coefficients were calculated with the tcR R package. Repertoire sharing was quantified using the overlap coefficient calculated on TCRB nucleotide sequences. TCRdb carries this immuneACCESS record with in-frame sequences only. Its versions omit some clonotypes, under half of them owing to an unresolved V gene in the studies checked, with the rest unexplained. The V and J calls and clone size are taken from that table; D and trimming were inferred from the DNA. The sample table holds some 160,000 clones, of which roughly 9% were seen once. Of the sample, under 0.75% is held by the ten largest clones.

Source material: central memory CD4+ T cells from blood. The TCR comes from a woman under 40 with type 1 diabetes. Here the chain combines TRBV30 and TRBJ1-5; the central 8 bases match TRBD1. CDR3 protein: CAWSRKQGGSNQPQHF. At the DNA level, the sequence is TGTGCCTGGAGCAGGAAACAGGGGGGCAGCAATCAGCCCCAGCATTTT.